This T cell receptor beta chain was sequenced during a study of blood T cell repertoires in COVID-19. Study-wide background: Sites across the United States, Italy and Spain contributed samples from acute and convalescent COVID-19. Sample material is recorded as cDNA or gDNA derived from T cells, B-cell-depleted T cells, or PBMCs.

Trimming took 0 bases from V and 3 from J; bases not matched to a gene: 12. CDR3 length: 19 amino acids. The germline V gene encodes CDR1 MNHEY and CDR2 SVGEGT. Per the authors' pipeline: Reference gene primer amplification in the assay estimated nucleated cell counts. This table comes from immunoSEQ multiplex PCR, and its TCRdb copy is limited to in-frame clones, with some not included. D and trimming come from the DNA, and the V and J calls and clone size come from that table. The data hold 150,000 to 250,000 clones, with approximately 84% observed a single time. This clone appeared a single time. The sequenced material came from PBMCs or T cells enriched from blood (not recorded which). The V and J genes are TRBV6-2 or TRBV6-3 and TRBJ1-5, with TRBD1 identical over 9 bases. This clonotype was obtained from a man aged 35 to 55 who had recovered from COVID-19. CDR3 in amino acids: CASSYSSGPTGGYNQPQHF. For the CDR3, the DNA is TGTGCCAGCAGTTACTCGTCAGGGCCAACAGGGGGCTACAATCAGCCCCAGCATTTT.